The present T cell receptor beta chain was sequenced within a study of graft-versus-host responses after intestinal transplantation. On the study more broadly: Every recipient had anti-thymocyte globulin induction and around 3 years of tacrolimus plus steroids.

Comments on this clone: Antigen unknown.

Study results and caveats: After transplant, early declines in HvG clones were associated with peak levels of circulating GvH clones. Detection of GvH clones occurred in recipient marrow, and some had their first appearance in ileum or blood.

Clones were read by immunoSEQ multiplex PCR, and TCRdb kept only the in-frame ones, dropping some. The data hold roughly 40,000 clones, with under 95% observed a single time. Germline CDR1 SGHRS, CDR2 YFSETQ. The CDR3 extends over 11 amino acids. V was cut by 3 bases and J by 3 bases, with 1 base left in between. This chain links TRBV5-1 with TRBJ1-3; D uncertain. The specimen comprised PBMCs, sampled around 43 weeks after intestinal transplant. This TCR came from a human patient who received an intestinal transplant, so some T cells may come from the graft donor. As DNA, the CDR3 is TGCGCCAGCAGCTATGGAAACACCATATATTTT. This codes for CASSYGNTIYF.